This record looks at one T cell receptor beta chain sequence and its context. Its antigen is currently not known. Per-base qualities were not stored, and no clone one base away is much larger. The data derive from a study of blood T cell repertoires in COVID-19 (dated by TCRdb to 2020 to 2022). General notes on the study: The collaborator samples originated in the United States, Italy and Spain and spanned the acute and convalescent phases of COVID-19. The material from the prospective study consisted of cDNA or gDNA derived from T cells, B-cell-depleted T cells, or PBMCs. Subjects who had been exposed to COVID-19, were actively infected with it, or had recovered from it provided the deeply sampled blood TCRbeta repertoires that made up the dataset. A freely available public database, intended as a resource for researchers studying the immune response to SARS-CoV-2, is where the repertoires were released. Samples came from the ongoing ImmuneRACE study (first 160 participants) plus 1,254 subjects from 6 global collaborators. Nearly every sample came with metadata listing a de-identified subject ID, COVID-19 status, age in years and sex. Where available, HLA class I and class II types were taken from metadata supplied by the sample provider and were not determined by assay-based typing.

On the study overall, not on this receptor specifically: The quantity of clinical and demographic metadata differed by source and by participant and was supplied without curation.

Each collaborating institution followed its own protocols to collect whole blood in K2EDTA tubes. Collaborator samples were shipped for TCRbeta analysis as frozen whole blood, isolated PBMCs, or DNA extracted from either sample type. TCRbeta CDR3 regions were amplified from genomic DNA by means of the immunoSEQ Assay, a bias-controlled multiplex PCR. In the original analysis: The number of nucleated cells in each sample was estimated by amplification of reference gene primers within the assay. To quantify the absolute abundance of each unique TCRbeta CDR3 rearrangement, sequence reads were collapsed and filtered. For each sample, productive Simpson clonality was calculated by taking the square root of Simpson's diversity index across productive rearrangements. TCRdb mirrors the immuneACCESS table, restricted to in-frame sequences. Some clones are absent from its copies; in checked studies, under half trace to an unresolved V gene, and the reason for the others is unknown. D and trimming come from the DNA, and the V and J calls and clone size come from that table. In this sample the table shows approximately 200,000 clones, 86% of which occur a single time. The top ten constitute 2.5% to 3.5% of the sample.

V is reduced by 2 bases and J by 7 bases, leaving a spacing of 12 bases between them. From the cysteine through the phenylalanine, the CDR3 covers 13 amino acids. The DNA shown is the 39-base CDR3, in frame from base 1. As encoded in the germline V gene, CDR1 is SNHLY while CDR2 is FYNNEI. Sequences were obtained from peripheral blood. The TCR originated in a woman between 25 and 40 years old with active or convalescent COVID-19. This chain is built from TRBV2 and TRBJ2-7, and the D gene may be TRBD1, 5 bases matching. The nucleotide sequence reads TGTGCCAGCAGTGAAAGGGGTTTGGGGGAGCAGTACTTC. It codes for CASSERGLGEQYF.